This T cell receptor beta chain was profiled in a study of cytomegalovirus exposure and HLA in healthy donors. Likely unrecorded immune exposures existed in these nominally healthy donors. Germline V gene lookup returns CDR1 MNHEY and CDR2 SMNVEV (reference sequence). V was pared by 5 bases and J by 2 bases, with 13 bases between. This CDR3 is built from 14 residues. Study-level results: DRB1 showed the most TCR associations and HLA-C the fewest in a later analysis, as rates varied by HLA locus.

Notes on this clone: Its specificity is unknown.

PCR amplification relied on 60 Vbeta primers (plus 13 Jbeta primers). The protocol was immunoSEQ multiplex PCR, while the TCRdb copy is restricted to in-frame clones and leaves out a portion. The sample includes more than 90,000 clones, 78% of them seen just once. The chain couples TRBV27 to TRBJ2-7; TRBD2 is a possible D gene (5 bases). Specimen: PBMCs. The receptor's source is a woman aged 40 to 49 in good health and CMV-seronegative. The CDR3 reads CASSGVGRAYEQYF. CDR3 DNA: TGTGCCAGCAGTGGGGTAGGGCGGGCCTACGAGCAGTACTTC.